These 28 T cell receptor beta chains share one sample of origin, sequenced in a study of cytomegalovirus exposure and HLA in healthy donors. The PCR used 60 Vbeta and 13 Jbeta primers. Sequencing used immunoSEQ multiplex PCR; TCRdb keeps in-frame clones, though not all of them. The table includes around 150,000 clones, roughly three quarters detected once. Sequencing was performed on PBMCs. These receptors were obtained from a woman between 40 and 50 years old in good health and CMV-seronegative.

The chain employs TRBV11-3 and TRBJ2-3; 7 nucleotides agree with TRBD2. With 5 bases clipped from V and 1 base from J, the junction kept 6 bases outside the gene matches. The CDR3 has 15 amino acids. The germline gives CDR1 SGHNT, CDR2 YENEEA. CDR3: CASSQMAGGTDTQYF. The DNA of the CDR3 is TGTGCCAGCAGCCAAATGGCGGGGGGCACAGATACGCAGTATTTT.

This clone was counted only a few times. V usage is TRBV7-2 and J usage is TRBJ1-1; 8 positions agree with TRBD1. Germline V lookup: CDR1 SGHTA, CDR2 FQGNSA. V lost 5 bases and J lost 11; bases outside the gene matches: 19. The CDR3 consists of 16 residues. The CDR3 nucleotides read TGTGCCAGCAGCCAAAACCCAGGACAGGGTCCGGGAACTGCTTTCTTT. It specifies CASSQNPGQGPGTAFF.

CDR3 DNA sequence: TGTGCCAGCAGCCCAAGTCTAGATGAGCAGTTCTTC. Amino acids: CASSPSLDEQFF. This chain joins TRBV11-2 and TRBJ2-1; D not certain. CDR1 is SGHAT, CDR2 FQNNGV, per germline. This CDR3 has 12 amino acids. With 5 bases removed from V and 8 bases from J, the gap between germline ends came to 10 bases.

This chain connects TRBV6-6 to TRBJ1-1; 8 nucleotides match TRBD1. V was pared by 8 bases and J by 4 bases, with 6 bases of the junction left unmatched. The CDR3 is 13 amino acids. Germline V gene sequence: CDR1 MNHNY, CDR2 SVGAGI (reference sequence). CDR3 loop: CASQGAQGTEAFF. For the CDR3, the DNA is TGTGCCAGCCAGGGGGCGCAGGGCACTGAAGCTTTCTTT.

V and J are TRBV21-1 and TRBJ2-7; TRBD2 was called by the table and not checked on the DNA. TRBV21-1 is annotated as a pseudogene. CDR3 length: 14 residues. The CDR3 is CASSKALSPHEQYF. CDR3 nucleotide sequence: TGTGCCAGCAGCAAAGCCCTATCCCCCCACGAGCAGTACTTC.

V gene TRBV28 combines with J gene TRBJ2-7, with D possibly TRBD2 on 6 matching bases. The CDR3 is 14 residues long. The V and J ends lost 3 bases and 7 bases respectively, with 16 bases between them. The V gene's germline CDR1 is MDHEN and CDR2 SYDVKM. CDR3 nucleotides: TGTGCCAGCAGTTTTCGCGGGGCCCCTCGGGAGCAGTACTTC. Protein sequence: CASSFRGAPREQYF.

The V and J genes are TRBV19 and TRBJ2-1; 10 bases are shared with TRBD2. Losses at the gene ends were 4 bases for V and 4 bases for J; bases not matched to a gene: 4. The CDR3 has 15 amino acids. Germline CDR1 reads LNHDA; CDR2 reads SQIVND (reference sequence). As DNA, the CDR3 is TGTGCCAGTAGTACTACTAGCGGGGCTTACAATGAGCAGTTCTTC. It yields the protein CASSTTSGAYNEQFF.

This clone came up once. The chain carries TRBV6-1 and TRBJ2-3; TRBD2 agrees at 11 bases. Germline V gene data show CDR1 as MNHNS and CDR2 as SASEGT. CDR3 length: 15 amino acids. V gave up 4 bases and J gave up 5 bases; unmatched junction bases: 5. The CDR3, as DNA: TGTGCCAGCAGTGGAACTAGCGGGGGTATAGATACGCAGTATTTT. Residues: CASSGTSGGIDTQYF.

The V gene is TRBV2, the J gene TRBJ2-2; 7 nucleotides line up with TRBD2. Germline values: CDR1 SNHLY, CDR2 FYNNEI. V trimming: 2 bases; J trimming: 0 bases; junction bases outside the gene matches: 3. This CDR3 is 16 amino acids long. The CDR3 nucleotides read TGTGCCAGCAGTGAATTGGGAGGGACGAACACCGGGGAGCTGTTTTTT. Its protein is CASSELGGTNTGELFF.

DNA for the CDR3: TGCGCCAGCAGCTTGGTCACAGCCGGTCTGGACGAGCAGTACTTC. Translated: CASSLVTAGLDEQYF. The chain has TRBV5-1 and TRBJ2-7, with D hard to call. This CDR3 is 15 amino acids long. The germline V and J ends were trimmed by 0 bases and 5 bases, with 15 bases remaining between them. The V gene's germline CDR1 is SGHRS and CDR2 YFSETQ.

This chain connects TRBV7-6 to TRBJ2-1; a possible D gene is TRBD1 (8 bases). Germline V gene sequence: CDR1 SGHVS, CDR2 FNYEAQ. Trimming took off 6 bases at V and 7 bases at J, with 19 bases between the two ends. The CDR3 loop spans 15 amino acids. The DNA of the CDR3 is TGTGCCAGCAGGCCGTTCACAGGGGGAGGGAATGAGCAGTTCTTC. This translates into CASRPFTGGGNEQFF.

V gene TRBV6-6 combines with J gene TRBJ2-1; 10 nucleotides line up with TRBD2. CDR1 and CDR2 from the germline V gene are MNHNY and SVGAGI (reference sequence). J lost 7 bases, V lost 0 bases, and 0 bases had no gene match. This CDR3 has 14 amino acids. In nucleotides, the CDR3 is TGTGCCAGCAGTTACTCACTAGCGGGGAATGAGCAGTTCTTC. Its protein is CASSYSLAGNEQFF.

The chain carries TRBV6-5 and TRBJ2-7, with TRBD1 matching 10 bases. Trimming removed 4 bases from V and 5 bases from J; junction bases left unmatched: 11. In germline, CDR1 is MNHEY, CDR2 SVGAGI. The CDR3 has 16 amino acids. The CDR3 bases are TGTGCCAGCAGTTCCCGCTCCGGGACAGGGGTGCACGAGCAGTACTTC. As protein: CASSSRSGTGVHEQYF.

The chain carries TRBV10-3 and TRBJ2-3, with TRBD2 as a possible D gene (6 bases). With 2 bases removed from V and 2 bases from J, the gap between germline ends came to 17 bases. The CDR3 runs to 17 residues. Looked up from germline, CDR1 is ENHRY and CDR2 is SYGVKD. Here the CDR3 DNA reads TGTGCCATCAGTGAGGGGGTTGGGCGGGACCTCACAGATACGCAGTATTTT. As protein: CAISEGVGRDLTDTQYF.

The chain couples TRBV18 to TRBJ1-6, with no clear D. V lost 1 base, J lost 8 bases, and 6 bases lay in between. The length of the CDR3 is 13 residues. Germline CDR1 is KGHSH and CDR2 is LQKENI. DNA for the CDR3: TGTGCCAGCTCACCACAACAAGATTCACCCCTCCACTTT. Encoded protein: CASSPQQDSPLHF.

This chain connects TRBV6-5 to TRBJ2-7; possible D gene TRBD2, 6 bases. Per germline, CDR1 MNHEY and CDR2 SVGAGI. The V end was cut by 7 bases, the J end by 2 bases, with 15 bases between. There are 14 residues in the CDR3. The CDR3 DNA reads as TGTGCCAGCAAAAGAACCGGGACTGCCTACGAGCAGTACTTC. Its translation is CASKRTGTAYEQYF.

The chain employs TRBV5-5 and TRBJ2-2, with 9 bases aligning to TRBD1. The V segment lost 4 bases and the J segment 5 bases; nucleotides outside the gene matches: 6. The CDR3 is 15 amino acids. Looked up from germline, CDR1 is SGHKS and CDR2 is YYEKEE (reference sequence). CDR3 protein: CASSGKQGATGELFF. The CDR3 bases are TGTGCCAGCAGCGGAAAACAGGGGGCAACCGGGGAGCTGTTTTTT.

V and J are TRBV4-1 and TRBJ2-7, with no clear D. Germline V gene data show CDR1 as MGHRA and CDR2 as YSYEKL. V lost 3 bases, J lost 3 bases, and 9 bases lay in between. The CDR3 loop spans 13 amino acids. In nucleotides, the CDR3 is TGCGCCAGCAGCCACTCACAAAACTACGAGCAGTACTTC. As protein: CASSHSQNYEQYF.

This clone was observed a few times. The gene calls are TRBV7-9 and TRBJ1-2; D ambiguous. The CDR3 covers 15 residues. Trimming pared 5 bases from V and 6 bases from J, leaving 19 bases between. The germline CDR1 and CDR2 sequences are SEHNR and FQNEAQ (reference sequence). The DNA for the CDR3 is TGTGCCAGCAGCATCTCAACCTCGGTGAGGAATGGCTACACCTTC. This codes for CASSISTSVRNGYTF.

Concerning this clone: A junction end diverges from the germline sequence, so it may reflect a read error. The chain uses TRBV28 and TRBJ2-6, with D perhaps matching TRBD1 (5 bases). Germline assignment: CDR1 MDHEN and CDR2 SYDVKM. This CDR3 is 14 amino acids long. This CDR3 is CASSSTSGANGLTF. The CDR3 region has the DNA TGTGCCAGCAGCTCTACATCTGGGGCCAACGGCCTGACTTTC.

The J gene is TRBJ1-5, the V gene TRBV2; 7 nucleotides agree with TRBD1. Trimming cost V 6 bases and J 7 bases; bases outside gene matches: 9. CDR1 and CDR2 (germline): SNHLY, FYNNEI. The CDR3 contains 14 residues. CDR3 in DNA: TGTGCCAGCAGACGAGGACAGGTCGGCCAGCCCCAGCATTTT. Amino acid sequence: CASRRGQVGQPQHF.

This chain links TRBV6-1 with TRBJ1-2; D might be TRBD1 (6 bases). The CDR3 has 15 amino acids. Germline V gives CDR1 MNHNS, CDR2 SASEGT. V was clipped by 3 bases and J by 8 bases, with 19 bases between them. The DNA of the CDR3 is TGTGCCAGCAGTGAGACCTATACAGGGCAACGAGGCTACACCTTC. Amino acids: CASSETYTGQRGYTF.

The count of this clone is one. V usage is TRBV2 and J usage is TRBJ2-7; 8 bases match TRBD2. CDR1 is SNHLY, CDR2 FYNNEI, per germline. The J segment lost 7 bases and the V segment lost 8 bases, leaving 16 bases of the junction unmatched. The length of the CDR3 is 15 residues. The CDR3 DNA follows: TGTGCCAGCCGACCCCTGGTAGCGGGAAGCAGTGAGCAGTACTTC. This gives the protein CASRPLVAGSSEQYF.

This rearrangement joins TRBV27 to TRBJ2-2, with a tentative D call TRBD1 (6 bases). Germline values: CDR1 MNHEY, CDR2 SMNVEV (reference sequence). CDR3 length equals 16 residues. The ends were cut back, 4 bases at V and 5 bases at J, with 17 bases in the middle. The CDR3 reads CASSYFTGLGTGELFF. The CDR3 coding sequence is TGTGCCAGCAGTTACTTCACAGGGTTAGGTACCGGGGAGCTGTTTTTT.

This CDR3 is CASSQGQGDTQYF. In DNA, the CDR3 is TGCGCCAGCAGCCAAGGCCAGGGAGATACGCAGTATTTT. J is TRBJ2-3 and V is TRBV4-1; a weak D match, TRBD1 (5 bases). Trimming took 1 base from V and 5 from J, leaving 7 bases between them. This CDR3 has 13 amino acids. CDR1 MGHRA and CDR2 YSYEKL come from the germline V gene.

The J gene is TRBJ1-1, the V gene TRBV30; no definite D call. Germline V gene data show CDR1 as GTSNPN and CDR2 as SVGIG (reference sequence). V shed 5 bases and J shed 6 bases, with 16 bases lying between them. This CDR3 is 13 amino acids long. CDR3 DNA: TGTGCCTGGGCCACAATGAAGATCTCTGAAGCTTTCTTT. This sequence encodes CAWATMKISEAFF.

This rearrangement joins TRBV4-1 to TRBJ2-7, with 7 bases identical to TRBD1. V lost 2 bases and J lost 3; bases outside the gene matches: 16. CDR1 is MGHRA and CDR2 is YSYEKL in the germline V gene. CDR3 length: 18 residues. The CDR3 coding sequence is TGCGCCAGCAGCCAACGACAGATTGGACAGGAGGCCTTCTACGAGCAGTACTTC. Translating it yields CASSQRQIGQEAFYEQYF.

V is TRBV27 and J is TRBJ2-7, with D perhaps matching TRBD2 (7 bases). Trimming removed 11 bases at V and 3 bases at J, with 17 bases between. The CDR3 consists of 13 residues. The germline V gene encodes CDR1 MNHEY and CDR2 SMNVEV (reference sequence). The CDR3 loop reads CAVAGAGVYEQYF. The CDR3 DNA is TGTGCCGTCGCGGGGGCGGGGGTCTACGAGCAGTACTTC.